This T cell receptor (beta chain) is from a study of response to subunit inactivated influenza vaccine (dated by TCRdb to 2016 to 2019). Regarding the research as a whole: The study used deep quantitative T cell receptor repertoire profiling to track responses to a trivalent subunit inactivated influenza vaccine. General findings and caveats noted by the study authors: It was suggested by the authors that each seasonal influenza vaccination may recruit only a limited number of new T cells.

Comment on this clonotype: The specificity of this receptor is unknown. Base qualities are not recorded, but no much larger clone differs from it by a single base.

The germline ends are 16 bases apart after V is trimmed by 2 bases and J by 6 bases. Including cysteine and phenylalanine, the CDR3 has 15 amino acids. CDR3 DNA only is kept here, 45 bases in frame from base 1. Looking up the germline V gene yields CDR1 SGHRS and CDR2 YFSETQ. The library was prepared using RT-PCR. The reads were generated on an Illumina HiSeq 2500. TCRdb handled the public reads itself, with Q25 trimming in fastp and clone calling in MiXCR, and kept productive beta chains. Rows with one shared CDR3 protein collapse into an entry with the most common genes and DNA. This sample lists 590,000 or so distinct CDR3 sequences; about 14% were detected once. 7.5% to 9% of the sample rests with the top ten.

Sequencing used PBMCs from blood, obtained roughly 2 weeks before vaccination. This chain joins TRBV5-1 to TRBJ2-3, with no confidently assigned D gene. The sequence was collected from a man aged 50 to 60 who received an inactivated influenza vaccine. Donor details come from another sample of the same person, matched by shared clones. The sequence in DNA is TGCGCCAGCAGCTTTGGACCTGATCCTAGGGATACGCAGTATTTT. Its translation is CASSFGPDPRDTQYF.